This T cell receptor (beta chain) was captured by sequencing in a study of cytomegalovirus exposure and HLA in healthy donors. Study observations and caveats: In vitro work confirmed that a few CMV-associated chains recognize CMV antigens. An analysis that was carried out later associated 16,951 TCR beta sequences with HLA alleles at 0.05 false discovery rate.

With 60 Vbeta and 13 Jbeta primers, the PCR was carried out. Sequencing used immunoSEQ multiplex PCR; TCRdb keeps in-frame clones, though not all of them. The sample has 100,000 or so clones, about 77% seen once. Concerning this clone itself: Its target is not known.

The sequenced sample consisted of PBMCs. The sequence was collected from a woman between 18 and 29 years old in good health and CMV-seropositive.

The DNA of the CDR3 is TGCGCCAGCAGCCTCGGGACACCACAAGAGACCCAGTACTTC. This encodes CASSLGTPQETQYF. The chain is built from TRBV5-1 and TRBJ2-5; a weak D match, TRBD1 (6 bases). The CDR3 is 14 residues long. V was pared by 4 bases and J by 2 bases, with 12 bases between. In germline, CDR1 is SGHRS, CDR2 YFSETQ.